Included here is one TCR beta chain sequence, with context. The sample comes from a study of tumor and adjacent non-tumor tissue in lung cancer. In the study overall: There were some 11 adenocarcinoma, a couple of squamous cell carcinoma and 1 small cell lung cancer cases. Some 3.9 million productive TCRbeta reads were obtained per sample on average.

Germline V gene sequence: CDR1 SQVTM, CDR2 ANQGSEA. This CDR3 has 16 amino acids. The library came from three nested PCR rounds adapted from ARM-PCR protocols. Each CDR3 protein is one row after TCRdb ran MiXCR on the multiplex PCR reads. Of tens of thousands of distinct CDR3 sequences in the sample, roughly 75% were seen once. This sample's RNA came from whole unsorted tissue. The normal lung tissue was taken more than 3 cm from the tumor edge. Material: distant non-tumor lung tissue. The chain joins TRBV29-1 to TRBJ2-3, with TRBD2 identical over 13 bases. The origin of this receptor is a woman aged 45-59 years with non-small cell lung cancer. In nucleotides, the CDR3 is TGCATTGTTGAAGGGGGACTAGCGGGATCCACAGATACGCAGTATTTT. The encoded protein is CIVEGGLAGSTDTQYF.